This T cell receptor beta chain appears in the sequencing data of a study of shared clonotypes between healthy human individuals (dated by TCRdb to about 2020). At the level of the whole study: Three men and two women, aged 18 to 49 years, made up the cohort. To estimate repertoire size and how much clonotypes are shared between individuals, the study performed deep sequencing of blood TCR repertoires from 4 to 6 healthy adults. For each donor, CD4 naive and CD4 memory were each run on three plates, CD8 naive on two plates, and CD8 memory on one plate. Each donor's leukapheresis produced roughly between about 0.9 and 9.5 billion PBMCs. To increase sequencing depth and limit assay-specific biases, TCR repertoire library preparation and sequencing were carried out by different laboratories using diverse techniques. Beyond this particular receptor, the publication reports: When several donors were compared, the shared fraction of clonotypes was about 5% for naive CD4, 3.5% for naive CD8, 2.3% for memory CD4, and less than 0.5% for memory CD8. The small number of donors limited the genetic and exposure-history diversity represented. Higher generation probabilities were observed for clonotypes shared by all four sorted-subset donors than for non-shared clonotypes. Based on pairwise subsampling, the degree of clonotype sharing among donors was expected to be affected by sequencing depth. Larger estimated clonotype richness was generally found for naive subsets than for memory subsets. Sampling was restricted to blood, and TCR repertoires in tissue are likely to differ from TCR repertoires in blood. Incomplete sequencing was indicated by rarefaction of sorted-subset datasets, despite the large sequencing depth.

TCR CDR3 regions were amplified from genomic DNA by multiplex PCR using the deep immunoSEQ assay. For each cell subset, the extracted genomic DNA was distributed evenly across all wells of several immunoSEQ 96-well plates, and each plate served as one replicate. For sorted subsets, 150 to 200 ng genomic DNA, equal to approximately 30,000 T cell genomes, was loaded into each replicate PCR. Purified libraries were measured with a Qubit 3.0 fluorometer, size-checked on a Bioanalyzer 2100, and measured again with the KAPA Library Quantification kit. A separate single-read 150-cycle Illumina NextSeq 550 flow cell was used to sequence each immunoSEQ 96-well plate. In the authors' own workflow: Because only junctional sequences without quality scores were contained in the immunoSEQ output, filtering matching that applied to full-length reads could not be performed. To assign V/J genes and CDR3, sequences were annotated against IMGT germline references using PyIR, a Python wrapper for IgBLAST v1.9. Any read was removed if the V/J assignment was weak (E-value above 1e-6), the CDR3 was missing, or the read contained stop codons, out-of-frame junctions, or ambiguous translated residues. A V3J clonotype was defined by an identical inferred V gene, J gene, and CDR3 amino acid sequence. The percentage overlap between two repertoires was calculated by dividing the number of shared unique clonotypes by the size of the smaller repertoire. Repertoire richness was assessed with RTK rarefaction, the Chao1 estimator, and Recon v2.1 estimates of unobserved clonotypes. OLGA was used to compute generation probabilities for all TCRbeta clonotypes that the gDNA method yielded from a few donors. TCRdb limited this immuneACCESS table to in-frame rearrangements with V and J called. A share of clones is missing; checked studies link under half to unresolved V genes, and the rest is unexplained. That table furnishes V, J and clone size, whereas the DNA furnished D and trimming. This sample comprises 950,000 to 1,100,000 clones, under 80% of them detected only once. Less than 1.5% of the sample is held by the ten biggest clonotypes.

Donors were healthy HIV-negative adults with no recently reported acute infections or vaccinations. Only Caucasian adults living in Nashville, Tennessee, USA were represented among the donors. CD4+ T cells were enriched by magnetic negative selection; naive cells were then positively selected on CD45RA, and the negative fraction formed the memory subset. After blood collection by leukapheresis, PBMCs were isolated using Ficoll-Histopaque density gradient centrifugation and then cryopreserved in the vapor phase of liquid nitrogen. Analytical flow cytometry was used to check the purity and quantity of each magnetically sorted T cell population. Genomic DNA was isolated from each sorted fraction and quantified by UV absorbance on a Nanodrop 2000c. With respect to this clone: What this receptor recognizes is not known. The input lacks base qualities; no much larger clone sits a single base away.

From the cysteine through the phenylalanine, the CDR3 covers 11 amino acids. CDR3 DNA only is kept here, 33 bases in frame from base 1. Cut back by 4 bases and 5 bases, the V and J ends lie 5 bases apart. The germline V gene (reference sequence) provides CDR1 GTSNPN and CDR2 SVGIG. The material sequenced was memory CD4+ T cells sorted from blood. This specimen's cell subset or site label, interpreted: CD45RA-negative fraction. The TCR was taken from a young man in good health. The rearranged chain carries TRBV30 and TRBJ2-2, with the D segment identity uncertain. The CDR3 in this case is CAWTVTGELFF. The nucleotide sequence is given as TGTGCCTGGACCGTGACCGGGGAGCTGTTTTTT.